This T cell receptor beta chain was identified in a study of shared clonotypes between healthy human individuals. Study-wide context: The study drew on a couple of women and a few men aged 18 to 49 as donors.

The germline V gene has CDR1 SNHLY and CDR2 FYNNEI. V was cut by 6 bases and J by 0 bases, with 15 bases left in between. The CDR3 covers 15 residues. When samples were unsorted, 85 million to 95 million PBMCs were used for genomic DNA. Measured with immunoSEQ multiplex PCR; TCRdb has only the in-frame clones, and not every one. There are around 430,000 clones in the sample; about 76% occur only once, and around 13% lies in the top ten. This rearrangement joins TRBV2 to TRBJ2-7; tentative D call: TRBD1 (6 bases). Sequences were obtained from PBMCs. The TCR originated in a middle-aged woman in good health. Some clones in this sample may be carry-over from other donors' samples. The CDR3 sequence is CASRVQGPSSYEQYF. CDR3 DNA: TGTGCCAGCAGGGTACAGGGCCCGAGCTCCTACGAGCAGTACTTC.